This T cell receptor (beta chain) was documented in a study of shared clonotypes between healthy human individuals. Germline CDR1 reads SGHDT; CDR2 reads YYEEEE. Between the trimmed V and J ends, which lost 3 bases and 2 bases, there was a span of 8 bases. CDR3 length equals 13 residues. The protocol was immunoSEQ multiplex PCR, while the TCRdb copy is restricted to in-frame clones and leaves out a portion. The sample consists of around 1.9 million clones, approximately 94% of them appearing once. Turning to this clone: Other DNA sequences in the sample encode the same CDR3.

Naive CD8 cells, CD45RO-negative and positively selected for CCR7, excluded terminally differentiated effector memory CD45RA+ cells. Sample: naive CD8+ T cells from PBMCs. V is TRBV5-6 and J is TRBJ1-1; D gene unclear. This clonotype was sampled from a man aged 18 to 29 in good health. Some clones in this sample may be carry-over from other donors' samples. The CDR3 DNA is TGTGCCAGCAGCTCGAATCTCAACACTGAAGCTTTCTTT. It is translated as CASSSNLNTEAFF.